The clone carrying this T cell receptor (beta chain) was observed a handful of times. Germline CDR1 LGHDT, CDR2 YNNKEL (reference sequence). This CDR3 contains 15 residues. Deletions cut 6 bases from V and 13 bases from J, with 22 bases between. The data derive from a study of blood T cell repertoires in COVID-19. Whole-study context: Specimens from acute and convalescent COVID-19 originated in the United States, Italy and Spain. T cells, B-cell-depleted T cells, or PBMCs provided the cDNA or gDNA that served as material.

Authors' analysis steps: Reference gene primer amplification gave nucleated cell count estimates. Using immunoSEQ multiplex PCR, the repertoire was profiled, and TCRdb retains in-frame clones only, with some absent. For V, J and clone size, that table is used; D and trimming come from the DNA. Among approximately 180,000 clones listed, 70% to 90% were seen once. The sequence came from a man in his fifties or sixties with active or convalescent COVID-19. The sample was peripheral blood. This chain connects TRBV3-1 (or the pseudogene TRBV3-2) to TRBJ1-6; weak D call: TRBD1 (5 bases). DNA for the CDR3: TGTGCCAGCAGAGGTAGGGGTTCAAGGGAAAATCCCCTCCACTTT. Encoded protein: CASRGRGSRENPLHF.